In this sample, the clone carrying this T cell receptor (beta chain) turned up a few times. One entry per CDR3 protein, called by TCRdb with MiXCR from the 5' RACE reads. The sample includes about 290,000 distinct CDR3 sequences, 8.5% to 9.5% seen only once; the top ten take approximately 6.5%. This specimen belongs to a study of identical twins. Germline V gene data show CDR1 as LGHDT and CDR2 as YNNKEL (reference sequence). Trimming left V 6 bases short and J 0 bases short, with 15 bases between. The CDR3 totals 15 residues. The sample was also linked to a second study, of yellow fever vaccine responses in identical twins.

The receptor's source is a woman under 30 in good health. What was sequenced was CD8+ T cells sorted from blood. The V and J genes are TRBV3-1 and TRBJ2-7; D gene unclear. CDR3 in DNA: TGTGCCAGCAGTCTTGACTTGACGAGCTCCTACGAGCAGTACTTC. The encoded protein is CASSLDLTSSYEQYF.